This T cell receptor (beta chain) was sequenced in a study of CD8 T cells in Susac syndrome. Reverse transcription of 0.5 to 1 ug RNA was performed with random hexamers. Amplification of TCR beta CDR3 by immunoSEQ multiplex PCR spanned 54 Vbeta and 13 Jbeta. Each CDR3 protein gets one entry after TCRdb re-called the immunoSEQ multiplex PCR reads with MiXCR. In the table there are around 200,000 distinct CDR3 sequences, more than 90% of which are singletons. Trimming at V came to 0 bases and at J to 0 bases, leaving 9 bases not matched to a gene. Germline V lookup: CDR1 SGDLS, CDR2 YYNGEE. This CDR3 is 19 amino acids long. The sequenced target, TCR beta, came from blood CD8+ and CD4+ T cells.

The sequencing sample was made of CD4+ T cells from PBMCs. The source is a human donor with multiple sclerosis. V and J are TRBV9 and TRBJ2-6, with 7 nucleotides matching TRBD1. The CDR3 loop is CASSVAGRDSFSGANVLTF. CDR3 sequence (DNA): TGTGCCAGCAGCGTAGCGGGACGGGACAGCTTCTCTGGGGCCAACGTCCTGACTTTC.